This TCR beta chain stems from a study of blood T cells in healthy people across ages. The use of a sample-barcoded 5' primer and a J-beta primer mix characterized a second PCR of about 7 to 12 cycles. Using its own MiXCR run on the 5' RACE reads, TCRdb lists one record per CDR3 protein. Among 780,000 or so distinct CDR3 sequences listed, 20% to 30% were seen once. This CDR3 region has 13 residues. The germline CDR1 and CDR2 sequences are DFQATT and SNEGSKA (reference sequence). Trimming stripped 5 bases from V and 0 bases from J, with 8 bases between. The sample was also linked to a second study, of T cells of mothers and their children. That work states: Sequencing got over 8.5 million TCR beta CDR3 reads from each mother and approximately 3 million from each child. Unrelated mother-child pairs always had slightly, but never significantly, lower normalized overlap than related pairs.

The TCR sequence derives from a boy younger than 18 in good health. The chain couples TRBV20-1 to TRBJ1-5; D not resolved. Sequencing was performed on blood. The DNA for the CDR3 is TGCAGTGCTCGCAGAAGTAGCAATCAGCCCCAGCATTTT. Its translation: CSARRSSNQPQHF.